The 26 T cell receptor beta chains reported below all come from one sample, sequenced in a study of OX40 agonist ivuxolimab in advanced cancers. The table came from immunoSEQ multiplex PCR; TCRdb's copy has only in-frame clones and leaves some out. The sample shows about 62,000 clones, about four fifths of them seen only once. The sequences come from CD4+ or CD8+ T cells sorted from blood, collected in a trial of the OX40 agonist ivuxolimab. All receptors derive from an adult with an advanced solid tumor such as melanoma, head and neck, liver or kidney cancer.

The chain employs TRBV7-2 and TRBJ2-7; 7 bases are shared with TRBD2. This CDR3 is built from 18 residues. Germline trimming cut 0 bases from V and 2 bases from J; bases unmatched to any gene: 13. From germline, CDR1 is SGHTA and CDR2 FQGNSA. This chain's CDR3 is CASSLASARASGAYEQYF. In DNA, the CDR3 is TGTGCCAGCAGCTTAGCGTCCGCGCGGGCTAGCGGTGCCTACGAGCAGTACTTC. Complete variable domain (other parts from reference TRBV7-2 and TRBJ2-7): GAGVSQSPSNKVTEKGKDVELRCDPISGHTALYWYRQSLGQGLEFLIYFQGNSAPDKSGLPSDRFSAERTGGSVSTLTIQRTQQEDSAVYLCASSLASARASGAYEQYFGPGTRLTVT.

This clone has more than one count but fewer than ten. The gene calls are TRBV19 and TRBJ2-2; 7 bases fit TRBD1. Germline V lookup: CDR1 LNHDA, CDR2 SQIVND (reference sequence). The CDR3 length is 14 residues. V dropped 3 bases and J dropped 5; count of bases not matched to a gene: 3. The CDR3 loop is CASSITGATGELFF. CDR3 sequence (DNA): TGTGCCAGTAGTATTACAGGGGCAACCGGGGAGCTGTTTTTT.

The chain uses TRBV6-5 and TRBJ1-1; D is possibly TRBD1 (6 bases). The CDR3 spans 14 residues. The V end was cut by 2 bases, the J end by 3 bases, with 10 bases between. CDR1 and CDR2 (germline): MNHEY, SVGAGI. CDR3 in amino acids: CASSYNRVYTEAFF. The CDR3 nucleotides read TGTGCCAGCAGTTACAACAGGGTGTACACTGAAGCTTTCTTT.

CDR3 in amino acids: CASRRGRDEKLFF. The CDR3 coding sequence is TGTGCCAGCAGGCGAGGACGGGATGAAAAACTGTTTTTT. The V and J genes are TRBV27 and TRBJ1-4; no definite D call. Trimming stripped 6 bases from V and 6 bases from J, with 11 bases between. This CDR3 spans 13 amino acids. Per the germline V gene, CDR1 is MNHEY and CDR2 is SMNVEV (reference sequence).

The gene calls are TRBV20-1 and TRBJ2-7; no clear D gene. This CDR3 is built from 11 residues. The ends were cut back, 3 bases at V and 7 bases at J, with 10 bases in the middle. Germline CDR1 is DFQATT and CDR2 is SNEGSKA (reference sequence). CDR3 sequence reads: CSASIGQEQYF. The DNA of the CDR3 is TGCAGTGCTAGTATAGGTCAAGAGCAGTACTTC.

This clone occurred a few times. The chain employs TRBV7-3 and TRBJ2-2; D call uncertain. Germline-derived CDR1 and CDR2 are SGHTA and FQGTGA. V was trimmed by 1 base and J by 0 bases, leaving 9 bases between them. This CDR3 has 16 amino acids. The CDR3 nucleotides read TGTGCCAGCAGCTTAAACGGTAACGCGAACACCGGGGAGCTGTTTTTT. Its translation: CASSLNGNANTGELFF.

The V gene is TRBV4-2, the J gene TRBJ2-3, with D uncertain. The CDR3 runs 17 residues. Between the trimmed V and J ends, which lost 2 bases and 3 bases, there was a span of 18 bases. In germline, CDR1 is LGHNA, CDR2 YNFKEQ. CDR3 amino acids: CASSQSHLLQGTDTQYF. CDR3 nucleotide sequence: TGTGCCAGCAGCCAAAGCCACCTACTCCAAGGAACAGATACGCAGTATTTT.

The rearrangement uses TRBV7-9 and TRBJ1-1; tentatively, D is TRBD1 (6 bases). Per the germline V gene, CDR1 is SEHNR and CDR2 is FQNEAQ (reference sequence). V was shortened by 7 bases and J by 0 bases, with 15 bases between the two germline ends. The CDR3 is 15 amino acids. CDR3 in DNA: TGTGCCAGCACACCTCAAACAGGGATGAACACTGAAGCTTTCTTT. Amino acid sequence: CASTPQTGMNTEAFF.

The chain uses TRBV5-1 and TRBJ1-4, with D hard to call. V dropped 4 bases and J dropped 0 bases, with 10 bases sitting between them. The length of the CDR3 is 15 residues. Germline assignment: CDR1 SGHRS and CDR2 YFSETQ. In DNA, the CDR3 is TGCGCCAGCAGCGGAATGGAGGCAACTAATGAAAAACTGTTTTTT. Its protein product is CASSGMEATNEKLFF.

The chain couples TRBV7-2 to TRBJ2-5; 8 bases agree with TRBD1. Near its end, the DNA agrees better with TRBJ2-7, so the J call may be wrong. The CDR3 has 15 residues. The germline CDR1 and CDR2 sequences are SGHTA and FQGNSA. In DNA form, the CDR3 reads TGTGCCAGCAGCTTAGCGCAGGGGGCGGGCTACGAGCAGTACTTC. Translating gives CASSLAQGAGYEQYF.

The CDR3 reads CASSFRLNTEAFF. As DNA, the CDR3 is TGTGCCAGCAGCTTTCGATTGAACACTGAAGCTTTCTTT. The genes are TRBV7-6 and TRBJ1-1, with D hard to call. Germline assignment: CDR1 SGHVS and CDR2 FNYEAQ. The CDR3 runs to 13 residues. Trimming took 3 bases from V and 0 from J, leaving 5 bases between them.

The chain recombines TRBV9 with TRBJ2-7; 7 bases align to TRBD2. CDR3 length: 14 amino acids. With 3 bases clipped from V and 5 bases from J, the junction kept 8 bases outside the gene matches. Germline CDR1 is SGDLS and CDR2 is YYNGEE. As DNA, the CDR3 is TGTGCCAGCAGCGCCCGACGGGACTATGACGAGCAGTACTTC. Translation: CASSARRDYDEQYF.

In the case of this clone: An end of the junction does not agree with germline; a read error may underlie this. The V gene is TRBV7-7, the J gene TRBJ1-3; perhaps TRBD1 as D (6 bases). The CDR3 has 14 residues. Germline V gives CDR1 SSHAT, CDR2 FNYEAQ (reference sequence). The CDR3 sequence: CASSAGVAGNTIYF. DNA of the CDR3: TGTGCTAGCAGCGCAGGGGTGGCTGGAAACACCATATATTTT.

This clone was seen just once. The chain joins TRBV5-1 to TRBJ1-1, with D unresolved. The CDR3 spans 14 residues. Germline V gene lookup returns CDR1 SGHRS and CDR2 YFSETQ. V was shortened by 4 bases and J by 6 bases, with 16 bases between the two germline ends. The CDR3 is CASSPPSTPAEAFF. The CDR3 nucleotides read TGCGCCAGCAGCCCCCCGAGCACGCCGGCTGAAGCTTTCTTT. The whole variable domain, filled in from reference TRBV5-1 and TRBJ1-1, reads KAGVTQTPRYLIKTRGQQVTLSCSPISGHRSVSWYQQTPGQGLQFLFEYFSETQRNKGNFPGRFSGRQFSNSRSEMNVSTLELGDSALYLCASSPPSTPAEAFFGQGTRLTVV.

The V call is TRBV7-2, the J call TRBJ2-7; D remains unclear. V lost 3 bases to trimming and J lost 6 bases, with 6 bases between them. Germline CDR1 reads SGHTA; CDR2 reads FQGNSA. The CDR3 has 11 amino acids. The CDR3 loop reads CASSFLLEQYF. CDR3 in DNA: TGTGCCAGCAGCTTTTTACTCGAGCAGTACTTC.

The chain uses TRBV5-1 and TRBJ2-7, with D tentatively TRBD2 (7 bases). CDR3 length equals 15 residues. The germline V and J ends were trimmed by 4 bases and 0 bases, with 14 bases remaining between them. The germline CDR1 and CDR2 sequences are SGHRS and YFSETQ. The CDR3 region has the DNA TGCGCCAGCAGCCCGCGGGGGCAGAGCTCCTACGAGCAGTACTTC. Amino acid sequence: CASSPRGQSSYEQYF.

The V call is TRBV6-5, the J call TRBJ2-7, with TRBD2 as a possible D gene (5 bases). The CDR3 is 15 residues long. Trimming shortened V by 2 bases and J by 7 bases, and 18 bases separated the two germline ends. The V gene's germline CDR1 is MNHEY and CDR2 SVGAGI. CDR3: CASSYTLAGYLEQYF. CDR3 in DNA: TGTGCCAGCAGTTACACGCTAGCCGGATACCTGGAGCAGTACTTC.

The rearrangement uses TRBV27 and TRBJ2-7; 14 nucleotides line up with TRBD2. The germline V gene encodes CDR1 MNHEY and CDR2 SMNVEV (reference sequence). The CDR3 runs 16 residues. J gave up 2 bases and V 5 bases, and 5 bases lay outside the gene matches. This CDR3 is CASSTRTSGRPYEQYF. CDR3 DNA sequence: TGTGCCAGCAGTACCCGGACTAGCGGGAGGCCCTACGAGCAGTACTTC.

The chain couples TRBV29-1 to TRBJ2-5; D not resolved. V lost 3 bases and J lost 1, with 9 bases in between. The CDR3 loop spans 13 amino acids. Germline CDR1 SQVTM, CDR2 ANQGSEA. CDR3 amino acids: CSVDSGIQETQYF. CDR3 in DNA: TGCAGCGTTGATTCCGGTATCCAAGAGACCCAGTACTTC.

The chain employs TRBV27 and TRBJ1-1; tentatively, D is TRBD1 (6 bases). Germline V lookup: CDR1 MNHEY, CDR2 SMNVEV (reference sequence). V dropped 6 bases and J dropped 4 bases, with 21 bases sitting between them. The CDR3 contains 16 residues. The CDR3 region is CASSSPPGRGSTEAFF. The CDR3 DNA reads as TGTGCCAGCAGCTCCCCCCCCGGCAGGGGTAGCACTGAAGCTTTCTTT.

V usage is TRBV28 and J usage is TRBJ2-3; no definite D call. Trimming took off 6 bases at V and 2 bases at J, with 15 bases between the two ends. Germline V gene data show CDR1 as MDHEN and CDR2 as SYDVKM. The CDR3 has 15 residues. This CDR3 reads CASRLVGLATDTQYF. CDR3 coding DNA: TGTGCCAGCAGGCTCGTAGGGCTCGCCACAGATACGCAGTATTTT.

This clone occurred a few times. The V and J genes are TRBV4-1 and TRBJ2-6; D call uncertain. Germline CDR1 reads MGHRA; CDR2 reads YSYEKL. This CDR3 region has 16 residues. V lost 2 bases and J lost 0, with 8 bases in between. For the CDR3, the DNA is TGCGCCAGCAGCCAAACAGTGCTCTCTGGGGCCAACGTCCTGACTTTC. Translated: CASSQTVLSGANVLTF.

The gene calls are TRBV7-6 and TRBJ1-2; D is unclear. V lost 6 bases, J lost 1 base, and 9 bases lay in between. The germline V gene encodes CDR1 SGHVS and CDR2 FNYEAQ. CDR3 length equals 13 residues. The chain's CDR3 is CASSPKLNYGYTF. The CDR3 coding sequence is TGTGCCAGCAGTCCCAAGCTTAACTATGGCTACACCTTC.

This clone was picked up one time. V gene TRBV5-1 combines with J gene TRBJ2-1; 13 nucleotides agree with TRBD2. V gave up 0 bases and J gave up 9 bases; unmatched junction bases: 6. The germline CDR1 and CDR2 sequences are SGHRS and YFSETQ. The CDR3 consists of 16 residues. The CDR3 DNA reads as TGCGCCAGCAGCTTGGGGACTAGCGGGAGATGGGCTGAGCAGTTCTTC. It specifies CASSLGTSGRWAEQFF.

The J gene is TRBJ2-1, the V gene TRBV6-5; D unresolved. Between the trimmed V and J ends, which lost 6 bases and 0 bases, there was a span of 6 bases. The CDR3 covers 13 residues. Germline V gene sequence: CDR1 MNHEY, CDR2 SVGAGI. The CDR3 DNA is TGTGCCAGCAGCCCGAGCTCCTACAATGAGCAGTTCTTC. Translation gives CASSPSSYNEQFF.

The rearrangement joins TRBV19 to TRBJ2-3; 8 bases align to TRBD1. The ends lost 6 bases at V and 2 bases at J; junction bases unmatched: 4. Germline loops: CDR1 LNHDA, CDR2 SQIVND (reference sequence). The CDR3 loop spans 14 amino acids. CDR3 DNA: TGTGCCAGTAGGCGGGACAGGAACACAGATACGCAGTATTTT. It codes for CASRRDRNTDTQYF.